This T cell receptor beta chain was retrieved from a study of post-analysis software for immune sequencing data. As for the study in general: The disease courses spanned relapsing-remitting, secondary progressive and progressive-relapsing forms of multiple sclerosis.

Incorporated into the TCR beta cDNA libraries were unique molecular identifiers, which served to reduce PCR and sequencing biases. When roughly 1 to 10 million T cells were used, they gave approximately 530,000 cDNA molecules. One entry per CDR3 protein, called by TCRdb with MiXCR from the PCR reads. The sample contains hundreds of thousands of distinct CDR3 sequences, approximately 30% of which appear only once. General study results and limits: By F measure, strong co-clustering occurred among samples prepared in the same batch. Comparison of patients with controls showed 5 or 6 TRBV segments more frequent in patients, TRBV5-6, TRBV5-1 and TRBV20-1 among them. Controls had significantly higher normalized Chao1 diversity than multiple sclerosis patients.

CDR1 MNHNS and CDR2 SASEGT come from the germline V gene. V trimming: 6 bases; J trimming: 2 bases; junction bases outside the gene matches: 11. The CDR3 extends over 16 amino acids. To note about this clonotype: Its antigen is not known.

This receptor was obtained from a girl aged 5 to 17 with multiple sclerosis. Material for sequencing was blood. The chain combines TRBV6-1 with TRBJ1-2; TRBD1 aligns across 8 bases. Here the CDR3 reads CASSADRDRSNYGYTF. CDR3 bases: TGTGCCAGCAGCGCGGACAGGGACCGTTCCAACTATGGCTACACCTTC.